A single sample gave rise to the 5 T cell receptor beta chains below, sequenced in a study of shared clonotypes between healthy human individuals. The repertoire was sequenced with immunoSEQ multiplex PCR; TCRdb's copy has only in-frame clones and lacks some. The sample has a few hundred thousand clones, approximately 79% seen once; the top ten hold 10% to 15%. Sequencing was done on a sample of PBMCs. Source of these receptors: a woman in her thirties or forties in good health. Some clones in this sample may be carry-over from other donors' samples.

The chain recombines TRBV29-1 with TRBJ2-2, with 9 bases fitting TRBD2. Germline CDR1 is SQVTM and CDR2 is ANQGSEA. V shed 1 base, J shed 7 bases, and the junction held 10 bases outside the gene matches. This CDR3 has 16 amino acids. The CDR3 DNA reads as TGCAGCGTTGAAGGGGTTAGCGGGAGACGGGGCGGGGAGCTGTTTTTT. Protein product: CSVEGVSGRRGGELFF.

The V gene is TRBV21-1, the J gene TRBJ2-7. TRBV21-1 is marked as a pseudogene. This CDR3 has 16 amino acids. CDR3 protein: CASSKVGDPRSYEQYF. CDR3 bases: TGTGCCAGCAGCAAAGTTGGCGACCCACGGTCCTACGAGCAGTACTTC.

The rearrangement links TRBV7-2 to TRBJ1-2; TRBD1 matches at 7 bases. The V segment lost 1 base and the J segment 7 bases; nucleotides outside the gene matches: 6. From germline, CDR1 is SGHTA and CDR2 FQGNSA. The CDR3 covers 14 residues. Here the CDR3 reads CASSLGMAGGGYTF. CDR3 DNA sequence: TGTGCCAGCAGCTTAGGGATGGCAGGGGGTGGCTACACCTTC.

This clone was counted between two and nine times. The rearrangement joins TRBV4-2 to TRBJ2-3, with a possible D match to TRBD2 (6 bases). Trimming pared 0 bases from V and 0 bases from J, leaving 13 bases between. The germline gives CDR1 LGHNA, CDR2 YNFKEQ. The CDR3 runs 17 residues. CDR3 residues: CASSQEGIADSTDTQYF. The DNA of the CDR3 is TGTGCCAGCAGCCAAGAGGGGATAGCGGATAGCACAGATACGCAGTATTTT.

The chain couples TRBV7-3 to TRBJ1-1; D is unresolved. V lost 2 bases and J 0 bases, leaving 7 bases between the germline ends. Germline V CDR1 and CDR2: SGHTA, FQGTGA. The CDR3 is made up of 14 amino acids. CDR3 bases: TGTGCCAGCAGCTTAGACCGATTGAACACTGAAGCTTTCTTT. Protein sequence: CASSLDRLNTEAFF.